What follows are 15 T cell receptor beta chains derived from one specimen sequenced in a study of PD-L1 blockade in urothelial cancer. Documented time point: peripheral blood 6 weeks after treatment start. Clones were sequenced by immunoSEQ multiplex PCR, and TCRdb holds only the in-frame ones, with some missing. The data show approximately 47,000 clones, approximately 80% seen once. The sample here was PBMCs, taken around atezolizumab (anti-PD-L1) treatment. The receptors stem from a man aged 65 to 85 with urothelial cancer.

The chain has TRBV6-1 and TRBJ2-1, with 13 nucleotides matching TRBD2. CDR3 length: 14 amino acids. Germline CDR1 MNHNS, CDR2 SASEGT. Trimming at V came to 6 bases and at J to 9 bases, leaving 5 bases not matched to a gene. The CDR3 nucleotides read TGTGCCAGCAGACTAGCGGGAGGGCAGGGTGAGCAGTTCTTC. It translates to CASRLAGGQGEQFF.

The V and J genes are TRBV9 and TRBJ2-3; 8 bases align to TRBD2. Germline-derived CDR1 and CDR2 are SGDLS and YYNGEE. V shed 0 bases, J shed 3 bases, and the junction held 6 bases outside the gene matches. The CDR3 spans 16 residues. The CDR3, as DNA: TGTGCCAGCAGCGTAGGGGGTAGCGGGGAAACAGATACGCAGTATTTT. This translates into CASSVGGSGETDTQYF. The complete variable domain, with remaining parts taken from reference TRBV9 and TRBJ2-3, reads DSGVTQTPKHLITATGQRVTLRCSPRSGDLSVYWYQQSLDQGLQFLIQYYNGEERAKGNILERFSAQQFPDLHSELNLSSLELGDSALYFCASSVGGSGETDTQYFGPGTRLTVL.

The genes are TRBV12-5 and TRBJ2-5, with 10 bases fitting TRBD2. V was clipped by 4 bases and J by 4 bases; unmatched bases: 9. CDR3 length: 16 amino acids. The V gene's germline CDR1 is LGHNT and CDR2 FRNRAP. CDR3 residues: CASGYTGTSDRETQYF. The CDR3 bases are TGTGCTAGTGGTTATACCGGGACTAGCGACAGAGAGACCCAGTACTTC.

This chain joins TRBV28 and TRBJ2-2, with TRBD2 identical over 7 bases. The CDR3 loop spans 12 amino acids. J lost 4 bases, V lost 8 bases, and 1 base had no gene match. Germline assignment: CDR1 MDHEN and CDR2 SYDVKM. The DNA of the CDR3 is TGTGCCAGCGGGAGGGTCACCGGGGAGCTGTTTTTT. Its protein is CASGRVTGELFF.

This chain joins TRBV4-1 and TRBJ1-1; D remains unclear. Germline V gives CDR1 MGHRA, CDR2 YSYEKL. Trimming shortened V by 4 bases and J by 0 bases, and 15 bases separated the two germline ends. This CDR3 has 16 amino acids. This CDR3 is CASSRVPTGMNTEAFF. The DNA for the CDR3 is TGCGCCAGCAGCCGCGTCCCGACGGGAATGAACACTGAAGCTTTCTTT.

This clone has more than one count but fewer than ten. The gene calls are TRBV2 and TRBJ1-2, with TRBD1 matching over 8 bases. The CDR3 contains 14 residues. CDR1 and CDR2 from the germline V gene are SNHLY and FYNNEI. Unmatched junction bases numbered 8, after V lost 6 bases and J lost 5 bases. The CDR3 sequence is CASRTPGQGYGYTF. The CDR3 DNA sequence: TGTGCCAGCAGGACCCCCGGACAGGGATATGGCTACACCTTC.

The V gene is TRBV7-9, the J gene TRBJ1-1; tentative D call: TRBD1 (6 bases). This CDR3 region has 15 residues. Trimming left V 5 bases short and J 3 bases short, with 16 bases between. Germline V gene sequence: CDR1 SEHNR, CDR2 FQNEAQ (reference sequence). CDR3 sequence (DNA): TGTGCCAGCAGCAGCCGGGACACAGCCTACACTGAAGCTTTCTTT. It is translated as CASSSRDTAYTEAFF.

V and J are TRBV5-4 and TRBJ2-5; 14 bases agree with TRBD2. J gave up 1 base and V 4 bases, and 3 bases lay outside the gene matches. Germline V gene data show CDR1 as SGHNT and CDR2 as YYREEE (reference sequence). The CDR3 totals 16 residues. CDR3 sequence reads: CASSLGLAGAQETQYF. DNA for the CDR3: TGTGCCAGCAGCCTGGGACTAGCGGGAGCCCAAGAGACCCAGTACTTC.

This sequence joins TRBV28 and TRBJ2-7, with a possible D match to TRBD1 (6 bases). From germline, CDR1 is MDHEN and CDR2 SYDVKM. Trimming pared 6 bases from V and 1 base from J, leaving 16 bases between. The CDR3 consists of 15 residues. The CDR3 protein is CASRAPDTGSYEQYF. The CDR3 coding sequence is TGTGCCAGCAGAGCCCCTGACACAGGGTCCTACGAGCAGTACTTC.

V and J are TRBV11-2 and TRBJ1-1; 8 bases are a match to TRBD1. V shed 7 bases and J 2 bases; nucleotides not matched to a gene: 6. There are 14 residues in the CDR3. Per the germline V gene, CDR1 is SGHAT and CDR2 is FQNNGV. The CDR3 protein is CASNLQGGNTEAFF. CDR3 sequence (DNA): TGTGCCAGCAATCTACAGGGGGGAAACACTGAAGCTTTCTTT.

This chain connects TRBV18 to TRBJ1-1; maybe TRBD1 (5 bases). With 3 bases removed from V and 6 bases from J, the gap between germline ends came to 17 bases. This CDR3 is built from 15 residues. The germline V gene encodes CDR1 KGHSH and CDR2 LQKENI. CDR3 coding DNA: TGTGCCAGCTCACCGCAAGCACTGGGGACTTCTGAAGCTTTCTTT. This gives the protein CASSPQALGTSEAFF. Full variable domain (rest looked up from reference TRBV18 and TRBJ1-1): NAGVMQNPRHLVRRRGQEARLRCSPMKGHSHVYWYRQLPEEGLKFMVYLQKENIIDESGMPKERFSAEFPKEGPSILRIQQVVRGDSAAYFCASSPQALGTSEAFFGQGTRLTVV.

The chain combines TRBV5-1 with TRBJ2-3; 7 nucleotides align to TRBD1. Germline loops: CDR1 SGHRS, CDR2 YFSETQ. V lost 1 base, J lost 4 bases, and 3 bases stayed unmatched. The CDR3 is 14 residues long. The chain's CDR3 is CASSLQDRPDTQYF. In nucleotides, the CDR3 is TGCGCCAGCAGCTTGCAGGACAGGCCAGATACGCAGTATTTT. Supplemented by reference TRBV5-1 and TRBJ2-3, the full variable domain reads KAGVTQTPRYLIKTRGQQVTLSCSPISGHRSVSWYQQTPGQGLQFLFEYFSETQRNKGNFPGRFSGRQFSNSRSEMNVSTLELGDSALYLCASSLQDRPDTQYFGPGTRLTVL.

The chain carries TRBV2 and TRBJ2-7, with D possibly being TRBD1 (6 bases). The CDR3 sequence is 15 residues long. Germline V gene data show CDR1 as SNHLY and CDR2 as FYNNEI. Trimming shortened V by 6 bases and J by 4 bases, and 19 bases separated the two germline ends. CDR3 nucleotide sequence: TGTGCCAGCAGACTGACAGGAGCGACCCAGTACGAGCAGTACTTC. Translating gives CASRLTGATQYEQYF. The variable domain in full, with the rest retrieved from reference TRBV2 and TRBJ2-7, is EPEVTQTPSHQVTQMGQEVILRCVPISNHLYFYWYRQILGQKVEFLVSFYNNEISEKSEIFDDQFSVERPDGSNFTLKIRSTKLEDSAMYFCASRLTGATQYEQYFGPGTRLTVT.

This sequence joins TRBV10-3 and TRBJ2-7, with no clear D. CDR3 length: 15 residues. Germline CDR1 ENHRY, CDR2 SYGVKD. V was trimmed by 0 bases and J by 0 bases, leaving 9 bases between them. The CDR3 bases are TGTGCCATCAGTGAGTCGGCAGGTCCCTCCTACGAGCAGTACTTC. Protein product: CAISESAGPSYEQYF.

The chain combines TRBV28 with TRBJ1-2, with 9 bases aligning to TRBD1. Germline V gene data show CDR1 as MDHEN and CDR2 as SYDVKM. CDR3 size: 14 residues. J was trimmed by 6 bases and V by 3 bases; bases with no gene match: 5. Here the CDR3 DNA reads TGTGCCAGCAGTTTGGGACAGGGTGGTCATGGCTACACCTTC. This sequence encodes CASSLGQGGHGYTF.